Here is one TCR beta chain with its context. What it binds is unknown. This entry belongs to a study of OX40 agonist ivuxolimab in advanced cancers. Study in general: From roughly 20 to 90 years was the age range, with a mean of around 56 years, and roughly 83% were male.

Study outcomes and limitations: Clonal expansion was seen in CD4+ and CD8+ blood T cells by week 6 at 0.1 to 3.0 mg/kg.

The repertoire was sequenced with immunoSEQ multiplex PCR; TCRdb's copy has only in-frame clones and lacks some. The sample has some 50,000 clones, over 70% seen once. CDR1 is LNHDA, CDR2 SQIVND, per germline (reference sequence). Trimming took off 6 bases at V and 2 bases at J, with 12 bases between the two ends. The CDR3 extends over 14 amino acids. V is TRBV19 and J is TRBJ2-3; TRBD2 might be the D (6 bases). The sequenced sample was CD4+ or CD8+ T cells sorted from blood, obtained in a trial of the OX40 agonist ivuxolimab. This receptor was identified in an adult with an advanced solid tumor such as melanoma, head and neck, liver or kidney cancer. CDR3 DNA sequence: TGTGCCAGTAGAGGGGCGGGGCCCACAGATACGCAGTATTTT. This encodes CASRGAGPTDTQYF.